This T cell receptor (beta chain) came from a study of memory CD4+ T cells and cytomegalovirus serostatus. Looking at the study overall: This sample comes from healthy Belgian adults, about nine CMV seropositive, approximately 25 seronegative.

Between the trimmed V and J ends, which lost 4 bases and 4 bases, there was a span of 10 bases. Looked up from germline, CDR1 is LGHNA and CDR2 is YNFKEQ. The CDR3 loop spans 14 amino acids. Clones were sequenced by immunoSEQ multiplex PCR, and TCRdb holds only the in-frame ones, with some missing. This sample has about 59,000 clones, with about three quarters found just once. Single viable CD3+CD4+CD8-CD45RO+ cells were sorted as the memory CD4+ T cells. CMV serostatus came from serum IgG against pp150, pp28, p38, p52. The TCR originated in an adult in good health and CMV-seronegative. Some clones in this sample may be carry-over from other donors' samples. The rearrangement uses TRBV4-2 and TRBJ2-2; D is unresolved. The sequencing input was memory CD4+ T cells from blood. The CDR3 nucleotides are TGTGCCAGCAGCCCCGTCTCATCCACCGGGGAGCTGTTTTTT. Translating gives CASSPVSSTGELFF.